This section outlines one TCR beta chain sequence together with its context. This sample stems from a study of cytomegalovirus exposure and HLA in healthy donors. The primer mix had 60 Vbeta and 13 Jbeta primers. Here immunoSEQ multiplex PCR was the method, and the copy in TCRdb shows in-frame clones only, minus some. The sample has around 99,000 clones; 76% are singletons. With V trimmed by 0 bases and J by 3 bases, 7 bases remained unmatched. From germline, CDR1 is SGDLS and CDR2 YYNGEE. This CDR3 region has 16 residues. The material sequenced was PBMCs. This chain uses TRBV9 with TRBJ2-7; 9 nucleotides match TRBD2. The sequence was obtained from a woman in her fifties or sixties in good health and CMV-seropositive. The CDR3 DNA sequence: TGTGCCAGCAGCGTAGGATCACTAGCGGGCATCTACGAGCAGTACTTC. It yields the protein CASSVGSLAGIYEQYF.